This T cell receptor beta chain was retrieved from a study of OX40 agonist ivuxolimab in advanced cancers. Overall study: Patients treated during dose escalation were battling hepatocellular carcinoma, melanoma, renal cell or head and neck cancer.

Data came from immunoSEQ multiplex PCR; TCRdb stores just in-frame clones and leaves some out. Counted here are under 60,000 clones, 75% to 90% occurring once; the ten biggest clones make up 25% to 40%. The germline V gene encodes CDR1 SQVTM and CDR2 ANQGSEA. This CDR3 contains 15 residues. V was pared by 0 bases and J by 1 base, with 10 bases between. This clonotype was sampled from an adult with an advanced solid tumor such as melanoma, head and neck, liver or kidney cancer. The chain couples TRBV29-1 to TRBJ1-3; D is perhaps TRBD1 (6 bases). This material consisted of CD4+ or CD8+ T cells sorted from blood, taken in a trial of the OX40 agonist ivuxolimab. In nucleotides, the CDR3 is TGCAGCGTTGAAGACCTCGGACAGTCTGGAAACACCATATATTTT. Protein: CSVEDLGQSGNTIYF.